This T cell receptor beta chain originates from a study of identical twins. Overall study results and limits: It was cross-sectional statistical analysis, not following the same donors, that the conclusions relied on. Invariant T cells like MAIT and iNKT could partly confound the zero-insertion analyses. Sequences that were out-of-frame, alpha and twin-shared displayed an excess of low generation probability.

After template switching added a universal primer site, the resulting cDNA carried unique molecular identifiers. TCRdb re-analysed the 5' RACE reads in MiXCR, keeping a single row per CDR3 protein. This sample has about 690,000 distinct CDR3 sequences, with roughly 6% found just once. This CDR3 has 11 amino acids. V was pared by 2 bases and J by 12 bases, with 8 bases between. This clonotype was counted a few times. The target antigen is unknown. The sequence was obtained from a young man in good health. The chain recombines TRBV12-3 or TRBV12-4 with TRBJ2-1, with D tentatively TRBD1 (5 bases). The sequenced material came from naive T cells sorted from blood. The DNA for the CDR3 is TGTGCCAGCAGTTTAACAGGTCGGCAGTTCTTC. It codes for CASSLTGRQFF.